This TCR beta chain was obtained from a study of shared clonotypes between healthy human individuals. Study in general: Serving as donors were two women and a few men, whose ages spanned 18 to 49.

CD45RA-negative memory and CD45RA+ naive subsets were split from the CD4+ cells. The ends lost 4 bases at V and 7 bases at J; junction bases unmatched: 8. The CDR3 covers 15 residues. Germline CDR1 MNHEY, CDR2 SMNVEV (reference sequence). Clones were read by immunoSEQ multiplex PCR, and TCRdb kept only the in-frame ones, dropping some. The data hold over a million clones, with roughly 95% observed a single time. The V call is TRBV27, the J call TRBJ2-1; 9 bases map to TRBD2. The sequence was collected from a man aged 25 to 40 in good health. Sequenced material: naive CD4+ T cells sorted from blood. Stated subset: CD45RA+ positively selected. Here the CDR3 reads CASSSISGSGNEQFF. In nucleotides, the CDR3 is TGTGCCAGCAGTTCAATTAGCGGGAGTGGGAATGAGCAGTTCTTC.